This passage covers 9 T cell receptor beta chains from one sample sequenced in a study of regulatory T cells. Findings of the study overall: Hydrophobic residues at CDR3 positions 6 and 7 were enriched in conventional CD4+ T cells of CD3G-deficient patients.

Amplification used 52 TRBV primers and 13 TRBJ primers. Assay: immunoSEQ multiplex PCR; the TCRdb copy retains only in-frame clones and omits some. The sample has under 45,000 clones; 70% to 90% are singletons. These receptors lack a known antigen. The specimen sequenced was conventional CD4+ T cells sorted from blood. The receptors originated from a person aged 18 to 35 with CD3G deficiency.

This chain joins TRBV28 and TRBJ2-5; TRBD1 matches 10 bases. V was pared by 4 bases and J by 0 bases, with 5 bases of the junction left unmatched. This CDR3 contains 16 residues. CDR1 is MDHEN and CDR2 is SYDVKM in the germline V gene. For the CDR3, the DNA is TGTGCCAGCAGTTCCTGGGGGACAGGGGACCAAGAGACCCAGTACTTC. It specifies CASSSWGTGDQETQYF.

This clone was counted only a few times. The genes are TRBV10-2 and TRBJ2-3; D could derive from TRBD1 or TRBD2 (5 bases each). The V end lost 4 bases, the J end lost 2 bases, and 10 bases lay between the germline ends. The CDR3 is made up of 14 amino acids. Per germline, CDR1 WSHSY and CDR2 SAAADI. CDR3 sequence: CASSAEGLTDTQYF. CDR3 nucleotides: TGCGCCAGCAGTGCAGAGGGGCTCACAGATACGCAGTATTTT.

This chain joins TRBV10-3 and TRBJ1-1; no definite D call. Between the trimmed V and J ends, which lost 3 bases and 10 bases, there was a span of 15 bases. Germline CDR1 and CDR2: ENHRY and SYGVKD. The CDR3 runs to 13 residues. CDR3 residues: CAISDPRAKRAFF. The CDR3 DNA reads TGTGCCATCAGTGACCCAAGGGCGAAGCGAGCTTTCTTT.

This clone appeared a single time. V usage is TRBV11-2 and J usage is TRBJ2-2; D might be TRBD2 (6 bases). Trimming stripped 1 base from V and 5 bases from J, with 8 bases between. The CDR3 has 14 residues. Looked up from germline, CDR1 is SGHAT and CDR2 is FQNNGV. The chain's CDR3 is CASSLVGGTGELFF. The CDR3 coding sequence is TGTGCCAGCAGCTTAGTGGGGGGTACCGGGGAGCTGTTTTTT.

The chain uses TRBV18 and TRBJ2-7; 8 nucleotides agree with TRBD1. CDR1 and CDR2 (germline): KGHSH, LQKENI. Trimming removed 3 bases from V and 5 bases from J; junction bases left unmatched: 6. The CDR3 has 14 amino acids. The DNA of the CDR3 is TGTGCCAGCTCACCCGACAGGGGAGTCCACGAGCAGTACTTC. Amino acid sequence: CASSPDRGVHEQYF. Filled out from reference TRBV18 and TRBJ2-7, the complete variable domain reads NAGVMQNPRHLVRRRGQEARLRCSPMKGHSHVYWYRQLPEEGLKFMVYLQKENIIDESGMPKERFSAEFPKEGPSILRIQQVVRGDSAAYFCASSPDRGVHEQYFGPGTRLTVT.

The chain uses TRBV6-6 and TRBJ2-2; unclear D gene. V was pared by 5 bases and J by 6 bases, with 13 bases between. This CDR3 comprises 14 residues. Germline CDR1 MNHNY, CDR2 SVGAGI (reference sequence). CDR3 sequence: CASSRVWGSGELFF. The CDR3 DNA reads as TGTGCCAGCAGTCGTGTTTGGGGTTCCGGGGAGCTGTTTTTT.

The V call is TRBV18, the J call TRBJ2-3; D gene uncertain. The germline V gene encodes CDR1 KGHSH and CDR2 LQKENI. CDR3 length: 13 residues. Trimming took off 4 bases at V and 4 bases at J, with 9 bases between the two ends. The CDR3 bases are TGTGCCAGCTCACTTAATCGGGCAGATACGCAGTATTTT. Protein: CASSLNRADTQYF.

The genes are TRBV28 and TRBJ2-7, with a possible D match to TRBD1 (6 bases). From germline, CDR1 is MDHEN and CDR2 SYDVKM. This CDR3 has 14 amino acids. V was trimmed by 5 bases and J by 3 bases, leaving 14 bases between them. In nucleotides, the CDR3 is TGTGCCAGCAGTCTGGGACAAGCTTTCTACGAGCAGTACTTC. It codes for CASSLGQAFYEQYF.

The chain combines TRBV5-1 with TRBJ2-1; 12 nucleotides agree with TRBD2. CDR1 is SGHRS and CDR2 is YFSETQ in the germline V gene. Germline trimming cut 0 bases from V and 10 bases from J; bases unmatched to any gene: 8. This CDR3 has 16 amino acids. This CDR3 is CASSLGLLAGGTEQFF. CDR3 in DNA: TGCGCCAGCAGCTTGGGACTACTAGCGGGGGGCACCGAGCAGTTCTTC.